This T cell receptor beta chain was captured in a study of cytomegalovirus exposure and HLA in healthy donors. Findings of the study overall: Within a later analysis, the majority of CMV-associated TCR beta chains appeared HLA-restricted. The authors judged a highly shared variant cluster likely a sequencing artifact. Highest at DRB1 and lowest at HLA-C, TCR association rates differed among HLA loci in a later analysis.

Use of 60 Vbeta and 13 Jbeta primers characterized the PCR. The repertoire was sequenced with immunoSEQ multiplex PCR; TCRdb's copy has only in-frame clones and lacks some. The data hold around 130,000 clones, with 70% to 75% observed a single time. A remark on this clone: Antigen unknown.

Source material: PBMCs. The sequence was collected from a woman under 40 in good health and CMV-seronegative.

The CDR3 region is CASTVRGNEKLFF. CDR3 nucleotides: TGTGCCAGCACGGTCAGGGGAAATGAAAAACTGTTTTTT. V is TRBV2 and J is TRBJ1-4; D might be TRBD1 (6 bases). The CDR3 extends over 13 amino acids. CDR1 and CDR2 (germline): SNHLY, FYNNEI. V lost 7 bases to trimming and J lost 5 bases, with 11 bases between them.